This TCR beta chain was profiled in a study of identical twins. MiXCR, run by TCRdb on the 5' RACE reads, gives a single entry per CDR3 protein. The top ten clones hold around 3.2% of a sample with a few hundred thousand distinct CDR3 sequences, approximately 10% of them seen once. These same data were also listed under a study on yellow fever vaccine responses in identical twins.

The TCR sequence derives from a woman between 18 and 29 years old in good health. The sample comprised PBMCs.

The chain's CDR3 is CASSEQEQGAGGELFF. In nucleotides, the CDR3 is TGTGCCAGCAGTGAACAGGAACAGGGTGCCGGCGGGGAGCTGTTTTTT. The rearrangement uses TRBV25-1 and TRBJ2-2; TRBD1 might be the D (6 bases). Trimming pared 2 bases from V and 7 bases from J, leaving 17 bases between. The CDR3 spans 16 residues. Germline loops: CDR1 MGHDK, CDR2 SYGVNS.